These 23 T cell receptor beta chains came from one sample sequenced in a study of response to subunit inactivated influenza vaccine. A single record per CDR3 protein comes from TCRdb applying MiXCR to the RT-PCR reads. The table includes about 190,000 distinct CDR3 sequences, approximately 14% detected once. Sample: CD8+ T cells sorted from PBMCs, taken around 5 days after vaccination. These receptors originate from a man aged 45-65 years who received an inactivated influenza vaccine.

This clonotype was seen more than once but under ten times. The chain has TRBV4-2 and TRBJ2-7, with 7 bases lining up with TRBD2. Germline CDR1 and CDR2: LGHNA and YNFKEQ. This CDR3 spans 16 amino acids. The J segment lost 1 base and the V segment lost 0 bases, leaving 6 bases of the junction unmatched. The CDR3 here is CASSQEYQRGSYEQYF. DNA of the CDR3: TGTGCCAGCAGCCAAGAATATCAGCGGGGATCCTACGAGCAGTACTTC.

The J gene is TRBJ1-2, the V gene TRBV28; D may be TRBD1 (5 bases). Trimming shortened V by 1 base and J by 5 bases, and 20 bases separated the two germline ends. The CDR3 is 17 residues long. Germline V lookup: CDR1 MDHEN, CDR2 SYDVKM. The DNA for the CDR3 is TGTGCCAGCAGTTTATTCCAGGCAGGGAAGAATGCATATGGCTACACCTTC. Encoded protein: CASSLFQAGKNAYGYTF.

The V call is TRBV20-1, the J call TRBJ1-3, with D possibly matching TRBD1 (5 bases). Per germline, CDR1 DFQATT and CDR2 SNEGSKA (reference sequence). Deletions cut 0 bases from V and 0 bases from J, with 9 bases between. CDR3 length equals 15 residues. CDR3 sequence: CSARESGFSGNTIYF. The DNA of the CDR3 is TGCAGTGCTAGAGAGTCAGGGTTCTCTGGAAACACCATATATTTT.

A few counts support this clonotype. The chain combines TRBV3-1 with TRBJ1-6; D is undetermined. From germline, CDR1 is LGHDT and CDR2 YNNKEL (reference sequence). The CDR3 totals 14 residues. V was clipped by 1 base and J by 5 bases, with 6 bases between them. CDR3 coding DNA: TGTGCCAGCAGCCAAGTAATGCATAATTCACCCCTCCACTTT. Protein sequence: CASSQVMHNSPLHF.

The rearrangement uses TRBV15 and TRBJ2-7; no reliable D call. Deletions cut 1 base from V and 4 bases from J, with 14 bases between. In germline, CDR1 is LNHNV, CDR2 YYDKDF (reference sequence). This CDR3 has 15 amino acids. The CDR3 is CATSRASVRSYEQYF. The CDR3, as DNA: TGTGCCACCAGCAGAGCGTCGGTGCGGTCTTACGAGCAGTACTTC. The full variable domain, completed using reference TRBV15 and TRBJ2-7, is DAMVIQNPRYQVTQFGKPVTLSCSQTLNHNVMYWYQQKSSQAPKLLFHYYDKDFNNEADTPDNFQSRRPNTSFCFLDIRSPGLGDTAMYLCATSRASVRSYEQYFGPGTRLTVT.

This chain uses TRBV5-1 with TRBJ2-5; no clear D gene. V lost 4 bases and J lost 4, with 14 bases in between. The CDR3 covers 14 residues. Germline CDR1 reads SGHRS; CDR2 reads YFSETQ. The CDR3 here is CASSRYQVGETQYF. For the CDR3, the DNA is TGCGCCAGCAGCCGATACCAGGTTGGAGAGACCCAGTACTTC.

This clonotype was seen ten or more times. CDR3 in amino acids: CASSEAGGPGELFF. The DNA of the CDR3 is TGTGCCAGCAGTGAGGCAGGGGGCCCCGGGGAGCTGTTTTTT. The V call is TRBV12-3 or TRBV12-4, the J call TRBJ2-2; TRBD1 agrees at 8 bases. The CDR3 has 14 residues. Germline trimming cut 5 bases from V and 6 bases from J; bases unmatched to any gene: 5.

This sequence joins TRBV5-4 and TRBJ2-3, with D unclear. V lost 3 bases and J 0 bases, leaving 14 bases between the germline ends. Germline-derived CDR1 and CDR2 are SGHNT and YYREEE (reference sequence). This CDR3 comprises 16 residues. The CDR3 is CASSSGSLLSTDTQYF. CDR3 DNA sequence: TGTGCCAGCAGCTCCGGCAGCCTCCTTAGCACAGATACGCAGTATTTT. Full variable domain (remainder filled in from reference TRBV5-4 and TRBJ2-3): ETGVTQSPTHLIKTRGQQVTLRCSSQSGHNTVSWYQQALGQGPQFIFQYYREEENGRGNFPPRFSGLQFPNYSSELNVNALELDDSALYLCASSSGSLLSTDTQYFGPGTRLTVL.

V usage is TRBV20-1 and J usage is TRBJ2-7; D not certain. The CDR3 length is 15 residues. Germline CDR1 is DFQATT and CDR2 is SNEGSKA (reference sequence). Trimming stripped 0 bases from V and 5 bases from J, with 17 bases between. This CDR3 is CSARDHKQESNEQYF. The CDR3 region has the DNA TGCAGTGCTAGAGATCACAAGCAGGAGTCCAACGAGCAGTACTTC.

The chain carries TRBV5-1 and TRBJ2-7; TRBD1 might be the D (6 bases). The germline V gene has CDR1 SGHRS and CDR2 YFSETQ. V gave up 4 bases and J gave up 7 bases, with 21 bases separating them. The CDR3 runs to 15 residues. The CDR3 spells CASSVQTGVLREQYF. CDR3 coding DNA: TGCGCCAGCAGCGTACAGACAGGCGTCCTTAGAGAGCAGTACTTC.

This chain connects TRBV7-9 to TRBJ2-7; possibly TRBD2 for D (6 bases). Looked up from germline, CDR1 is SEHNR and CDR2 is FQNEAQ (reference sequence). The CDR3 loop spans 13 amino acids. Trimming removed 5 bases at V and 7 bases at J, with 15 bases between. The CDR3 nucleotides are TGTGCCAGCAGCCTCATCGGGAGAACAGAGCAGTACTTC. Protein sequence: CASSLIGRTEQYF.

Ten or more counts support this clonotype. This chain uses TRBV4-1 with TRBJ2-1; 7 bases align to TRBD1. This CDR3 has 14 residues. In germline, CDR1 is MGHRA, CDR2 YSYEKL. The junction had 9 bases not matched to a gene; V was cut back by 3 bases and J by 10 bases. The CDR3 DNA reads as TGCGCCAGCAGCCACACGACAGGGAAAAACGAGCAGTTCTTC. This sequence encodes CASSHTTGKNEQFF.

Details on this clonotype: One end of the junction varies from germline; a read error may be responsible. This chain joins TRBV28 and TRBJ2-7, with D perhaps matching TRBD2 (5 bases). This CDR3 is 18 amino acids long. Germline V lookup: CDR1 MDHEN, CDR2 SYDVKM. CDR3 bases: TGTTCCAGCACCCTAAATTGGGATGCGCGAGGAATTGGGAGCGAGCAGTACTTC. This translates into CSSTLNWDARGIGSEQYF.

This sequence joins TRBV15 and TRBJ2-6, with 11 bases lining up with TRBD1. The CDR3 contains 17 residues. Per germline, CDR1 LNHNV and CDR2 YYDKDF (reference sequence). V was clipped by 6 bases and J by 0 bases; unmatched bases: 4. In nucleotides, the CDR3 is TGTGCCACCAGTTGGGACAGGGGGGGCTCTGGGGCCAACGTCCTGACTTTC. Translated: CATSWDRGGSGANVLTF.

V gene TRBV27 combines with J gene TRBJ2-3, with 11 bases aligning to TRBD2. This CDR3 region has 17 residues. Trimming cost V 7 bases and J 0 bases; bases outside gene matches: 9. Germline assignment: CDR1 MNHEY and CDR2 SMNVEV (reference sequence). The CDR3 nucleotides are TGTGCCAGCAACCGGGCCGGGACTAGCGGAAGCACAGATACGCAGTATTTT. Protein sequence: CASNRAGTSGSTDTQYF.

This clonotype was recorded a few times. The chain couples TRBV12-3 or TRBV12-4 to TRBJ2-1; 10 nucleotides line up with TRBD1. After removal of 5 bases from V and 12 bases from J, the junction contained 16 bases not matched to a gene. The CDR3 spans 16 residues. The CDR3 loop reads CASSGTGASAGVGQFF. CDR3 nucleotides: TGTGCCAGCAGTGGGACAGGGGCATCGGCGGGAGTTGGGCAGTTCTTC.

The table lists this clonotype with many counts. This chain uses TRBV29-1 with TRBJ2-7; a weak D match, TRBD2 (5 bases). V was pared by 3 bases and J by 3 bases, with 9 bases between. The length of the CDR3 is 12 residues. Germline V gene lookup returns CDR1 SQVTM and CDR2 ANQGSEA. In DNA, the CDR3 is TGCAGCGTTGAGTCTGACTACTACGAGCAGTACTTC. Amino acid sequence: CSVESDYYEQYF.

This clonotype came up a few times. The gene calls are TRBV2 and TRBJ2-7; D ambiguous. V shed 8 bases and J shed 3 bases, with 8 bases lying between them. The CDR3 runs to 11 residues. Germline CDR1 and CDR2: SNHLY and FYNNEI. The CDR3 DNA follows: TGTGCCAGCCGGTGGGACTACGAGCAGTACTTC. Its protein product is CASRWDYEQYF.

The rearrangement joins TRBV20-1 to TRBJ1-6, with a possible D match to TRBD1 (5 bases). This CDR3 spans 15 amino acids. Trimming pared 6 bases from V and 4 bases from J, leaving 16 bases between. Looked up from germline, CDR1 is DFQATT and CDR2 is SNEGSKA (reference sequence). CDR3 loop: CSADRGEVYNSPLHF. CDR3 coding DNA: TGCAGTGCCGATAGGGGAGAAGTATATAATTCACCCCTCCACTTT.

This clonotype was picked up a small number of times. The chain combines TRBV9 with TRBJ1-2, with D possibly matching TRBD1 (6 bases). Trimming left V 2 bases short and J 5 bases short, with 16 bases between. This CDR3 region has 15 residues. Per the germline V gene, CDR1 is SGDLS and CDR2 is YYNGEE. In nucleotides, the CDR3 is TGTGCCAGCAGCGTGGGGATTACTCAGGGGTATGGCTACACCTTC. Its translation: CASSVGITQGYGYTF.

V is TRBV7-8 and J is TRBJ2-7, with 9 bases aligning to TRBD1. The germline V gene encodes CDR1 SGHVS and CDR2 FQNEAQ. The V segment lost 1 base and the J segment 5 bases; nucleotides outside the gene matches: 9. This CDR3 is built from 16 residues. The CDR3 reads CASSLDLDRGTHEQYF. Here the CDR3 DNA reads TGTGCCAGCAGCTTAGATCTGGACAGGGGTACCCACGAGCAGTACTTC.

The CDR3 DNA reads TGTGCCAGCAGTTACTCCAGCGGGACCATGGAGACCCAGTACTTC. Its translation is CASSYSSGTMETQYF. The V call is TRBV6-5, the J call TRBJ2-5; the match to TRBD2 covers 7 bases. J lost 5 bases, V lost 0 bases, and 6 bases had no gene match. The CDR3 covers 15 residues. In germline, CDR1 is MNHEY, CDR2 SVGAGI.

This clonotype was counted only a few times. CDR3 DNA: TGTGCCAGCAGCTCCACTAGCGGGATTGCCTACAATGAGCAGTTCTTC. This encodes CASSSTSGIAYNEQFF. This chain joins TRBV7-6 and TRBJ2-1, with 10 bases matching TRBD2. Trimming cost V 4 bases and J 2 bases; bases outside gene matches: 5. CDR1 is SGHVS, CDR2 FNYEAQ, per germline. This CDR3 is 16 amino acids long.